The 31 T cell receptor beta chains given below trace back to one sample, sequenced in a study of blood T cell repertoires in COVID-19. Repertoires were generated with immunoSEQ multiplex PCR, while TCRdb's copy carries only in-frame clones and drops some. The sample yields hundreds of thousands of clones, more than 75% seen once. The sequenced sample consisted of peripheral blood. The source is a human donor in a cohort sampled during active COVID-19.

The rearrangement links TRBV19 to TRBJ1-2; tentatively, D is TRBD1 (6 bases). CDR1 and CDR2 from the germline V gene are LNHDA and SQIVND (reference sequence). The CDR3 runs to 14 residues. Trimming left V 6 bases short and J 0 bases short, with 11 bases between. The CDR3 protein is CASSNRDTNYGYTF. CDR3 coding DNA: TGTGCCAGTAGCAACCGGGACACTAACTATGGCTACACCTTC.

The genes are TRBV2 and TRBJ2-7; the match to TRBD2 covers 9 bases. The CDR3 is made up of 15 amino acids. CDR1 and CDR2 from the germline V gene are SNHLY and FYNNEI. V dropped 8 bases and J dropped 2; count of bases not matched to a gene: 10. Here the CDR3 reads CASLLGLAIPYEQYF. The CDR3 coding sequence is TGTGCCAGCCTCTTAGGACTAGCGATCCCCTACGAGCAGTACTTC.

J is TRBJ1-5 and V is TRBV18, with TRBD1 matching 9 bases. Germline V gives CDR1 KGHSH, CDR2 LQKENI. With 3 bases clipped from V and 4 bases from J, the junction kept 7 bases outside the gene matches. CDR3 length: 16 residues. The CDR3 DNA follows: TGTGCCAGCTCACCGACCGGGACAGGGAGAAATCAGCCCCAGCATTTT. Amino acid sequence: CASSPTGTGRNQPQHF.

V usage is TRBV7-3 and J usage is TRBJ2-2; 7 bases line up with TRBD1. This CDR3 spans 16 amino acids. V shed 4 bases, J shed 7 bases, and the junction held 12 bases outside the gene matches. Germline V gene data show CDR1 as SGHTA and CDR2 as FQGTGA. The CDR3 coding sequence is TGTGCCAGCAGCTCCACAGGGGCGGCTAGAAGCGGGGAGCTGTTTTTT. Protein product: CASSSTGAARSGELFF.

This chain links TRBV7-2 with TRBJ2-2, with a possible D match to TRBD2 (5 bases). The germline CDR1 and CDR2 sequences are SGHTA and FQGNSA. Trimming cost V 1 base and J 5 bases, with 11 bases left between them. CDR3 length: 15 residues. CDR3 sequence reads: CASSLESGFTGELFF. The DNA for the CDR3 is TGTGCCAGCAGCTTAGAGTCGGGGTTTACCGGGGAGCTGTTTTTT.

The rearrangement links TRBV7-9 to TRBJ2-3; 7 bases agree with TRBD1. The CDR3 has 15 amino acids. Looked up from germline, CDR1 is SEHNR and CDR2 is FQNEAQ (reference sequence). V lost 5 bases and J lost 3; bases outside the gene matches: 8. This CDR3 is CASSPGDRATDTQYF. DNA of the CDR3: TGTGCCAGCAGCCCCGGAGACAGGGCAACAGATACGCAGTATTTT. Looking up the rest from reference TRBV7-9 and TRBJ2-3 gives the full variable domain: DTGVSQNPRHKITKRGQNVTFRCDPISEHNRLYWYRQTLGQGPEFLTYFQNEAQLEKSRLLSDRFSAERPKGSFSTLEIQRTEQGDSAMYLCASSPGDRATDTQYFGPGTRLTVL.

The chain carries TRBV7-9 and TRBJ1-1; possibly TRBD1 for D (5 bases). This CDR3 has 16 residues. Germline-derived CDR1 and CDR2 are SEHNR and FQNEAQ (reference sequence). Deletions cut 0 bases from V and 7 bases from J, with 18 bases between. The CDR3 loop is CASSLALDSWGVEAFF. The CDR3 DNA is TGTGCCAGCAGCTTAGCCCTTGACTCTTGGGGGGTTGAAGCTTTCTTT.

The chain employs TRBV3-1 (or the pseudogene TRBV3-2) and TRBJ2-1, with D possibly being TRBD2 (6 bases). Germline assignment: CDR1 LGHDT and CDR2 YNNKEL (reference sequence). The ends were cut back, 3 bases at V and 1 base at J, with 10 bases in the middle. This CDR3 has 15 residues. CDR3 amino acids: CASSHLSGSYNEQFF. CDR3 bases: TGTGCCAGCAGCCACCTTAGCGGATCCTACAATGAGCAGTTCTTC.

The count of this clone is one. This rearrangement joins TRBV19 to TRBJ2-5; the match to TRBD2 covers 12 bases. Germline V gives CDR1 LNHDA, CDR2 SQIVND (reference sequence). Trimming removed 5 bases from V and 2 bases from J; junction bases left unmatched: 3. This CDR3 spans 15 amino acids. CDR3 sequence reads: CASSLGLAGQETQYF. The CDR3 bases are TGTGCCAGTAGTTTAGGACTAGCGGGACAAGAGACCCAGTACTTC.

CDR3 in amino acids: CASSPSTGGVNEQFF. As DNA, the CDR3 is TGTGCCAGCAGCCCCAGTACAGGGGGCGTGAATGAGCAGTTCTTC. The rearrangement uses TRBV6-6 and TRBJ2-1; 9 positions match TRBD1. Germline CDR1 and CDR2: MNHNY and SVGAGI (reference sequence). Trimming at V came to 6 bases and at J to 7 bases, leaving 10 bases not matched to a gene. The CDR3 covers 15 residues.

The chain recombines TRBV10-3 with TRBJ2-5; 8 positions match TRBD2. This CDR3 has 14 amino acids. The ends lost 3 bases at V and 5 bases at J; junction bases unmatched: 5. Germline-derived CDR1 and CDR2 are ENHRY and SYGVKD. The CDR3 here is CAISDGGAWETQYF. Here the CDR3 DNA reads TGTGCCATCAGTGACGGGGGGGCCTGGGAGACCCAGTACTTC.

V usage is TRBV6-5 and J usage is TRBJ2-1, with a tentative D call TRBD1 (6 bases). The CDR3 runs 15 residues. Trimming pared 0 bases from V and 9 bases from J, leaving 15 bases between. CDR1 is MNHEY, CDR2 SVGAGI, per germline. The chain's CDR3 is CASSYSQARGSEQFF. The CDR3 nucleotides read TGTGCCAGCAGTTACTCTCAAGCTAGGGGGAGTGAGCAGTTCTTC.

The chain links TRBV19 to TRBJ2-3; 7 bases agree with TRBD1. In germline, CDR1 is LNHDA, CDR2 SQIVND (reference sequence). Trimming took 3 bases from V and 4 from J; bases not matched to a gene: 10. This CDR3 comprises 16 residues. CDR3 sequence (DNA): TGTGCCAGTAGTATTGGGAACCGGGACAGCTCAGATACGCAGTATTTT. This sequence encodes CASSIGNRDSSDTQYF.

The chain's CDR3 is CASSRDPGGDQPQHF. Written as DNA, the CDR3 is TGCGCCAGCAGCCGGGACCCGGGGGGTGATCAGCCCCAGCATTTT. J is TRBJ1-5 and V is TRBV5-1, with a tentative D call TRBD1 (5 bases). Germline V lookup: CDR1 SGHRS, CDR2 YFSETQ. Trimming took 4 bases from V and 5 from J, leaving 16 bases between them. The CDR3 is made up of 15 amino acids.

This chain joins TRBV7-3 and TRBJ2-5; perhaps TRBD2 as D (5 bases). Germline V gene sequence: CDR1 SGHTA, CDR2 FQGTGA. CDR3 size: 13 residues. The V gene lost 5 bases and the J gene lost 5 bases, with 12 bases spanning the gap. CDR3 sequence reads: CASSQMRAETQYF. The CDR3 coding sequence is TGTGCCAGCAGCCAGATGCGGGCTGAGACCCAGTACTTC.

This chain links TRBV19 with TRBJ2-2; TRBD1 aligns across 10 bases. CDR3 length: 16 amino acids. The V segment lost 5 bases and the J segment 7 bases; nucleotides outside the gene matches: 10. Germline lookup yields CDR1 LNHDA and CDR2 SQIVND (reference sequence). CDR3 sequence (DNA): TGTGCCAGTAGTGTCCGGGACAGGGGTTTAGGCGGGGAGCTGTTTTTT. It translates to CASSVRDRGLGGELFF. The full variable domain, rest sourced from reference TRBV19 and TRBJ2-2, is DGGITQSPKYLFRKEGQNVTLSCEQNLNHDAMYWYRQDPGQGLRLIYYSQIVNDFQKGDIAEGYSVSREKKESFPLTVTSAQKNPTAFYLCASSVRDRGLGGELFFGEGSRLTVL.

J is TRBJ1-2 and V is TRBV19, with 7 nucleotides matching TRBD1. Germline V gene data show CDR1 as LNHDA and CDR2 as SQIVND (reference sequence). Trimming cost V 5 bases and J 2 bases; bases outside gene matches: 11. The CDR3 contains 16 residues. The CDR3 sequence: CASSETSGTENYGYTF. The CDR3 DNA is TGTGCCAGTAGTGAAACTTCCGGGACAGAAAACTATGGCTACACCTTC.

The gene calls are TRBV11-2 and TRBJ2-3, with TRBD2 matching over 8 bases. This CDR3 contains 15 residues. Looked up from germline, CDR1 is SGHAT and CDR2 is FQNNGV. Trimming at V came to 5 bases and at J to 0 bases, leaving 4 bases not matched to a gene. DNA of the CDR3: TGTGCCAGCAGCCGGGGGGGGGCTAGCACAGATACGCAGTATTTT. Residues: CASSRGGASTDTQYF.

This clone was counted a single time. This chain uses TRBV4-1 with TRBJ2-1; maybe TRBD2 (6 bases). The CDR3 loop spans 16 amino acids. Germline CDR1 reads MGHRA; CDR2 reads YSYEKL. Between the trimmed V and J ends, which lost 1 base and 4 bases, there was a span of 14 bases. The CDR3 loop is CASSQGQGLLYNEQFF. The CDR3 bases are TGCGCCAGCAGCCAAGGCCAGGGACTTTTATACAATGAGCAGTTCTTC.

This chain connects TRBV27 to TRBJ1-1, with D unclear. Germline loops: CDR1 MNHEY, CDR2 SMNVEV (reference sequence). The CDR3 has 14 residues. Trimming took 2 bases from V and 0 from J, leaving 7 bases between them. The CDR3 coding sequence is TGTGCCAGCAGTTTAAGGCGGATGAACACTGAAGCTTTCTTT. Translation: CASSLRRMNTEAFF.

This rearrangement joins TRBV2 to TRBJ2-7, with D uncertain. The germline V and J ends were trimmed by 8 bases and 4 bases, with 21 bases remaining between them. CDR1 and CDR2 (germline): SNHLY, FYNNEI. The CDR3 covers 15 residues. The CDR3 loop is CASSSLWARLYEQYF. CDR3 DNA: TGTGCCAGCTCCTCCCTATGGGCCCGGTTATACGAGCAGTACTTC.

V gene TRBV21-1 combines with J gene TRBJ2-3; TRBD2 is the table's D call, not checked against the DNA. TRBV21-1 constitutes a pseudogene. There are 19 residues in the CDR3. CDR3 nucleotide sequence: TGTGCCAGCAGCAAAAAGGAGCGGGAGGGTCCCCAGGACACAGATACGCAGTATTTT. Translating gives CASSKKEREGPQDTDTQYF.

J is TRBJ2-1 and V is TRBV15, with 8 nucleotides matching TRBD2. CDR3 size: 16 residues. The germline V gene encodes CDR1 LNHNV and CDR2 YYDKDF (reference sequence). V shed 0 bases, J shed 8 bases, and the junction held 9 bases outside the gene matches. The CDR3 DNA is TGTGCCACCAGCAGAGATTCCGGGGGGGGCGCCGATGAGCAGTTCTTC. Its translation: CATSRDSGGGADEQFF.

DNA for the CDR3: TGTGCCAGCAGCTTAACAGGGTTCGATGGCTACACCTTC. Its protein product is CASSLTGFDGYTF. This chain connects TRBV5-6 to TRBJ1-2; D is perhaps TRBD1 (6 bases). The ends were cut back, 2 bases at V and 6 bases at J, with 11 bases in the middle. CDR1 SGHDT and CDR2 YYEEEE come from the germline V gene. This CDR3 contains 13 residues.

This clone was observed a handful of times. The chain is built from TRBV30 and TRBJ1-5; no definite D call. CDR3 length equals 11 residues. With 5 bases removed from V and 5 bases from J, the gap between germline ends came to 7 bases. Germline V lookup: CDR1 GTSNPN, CDR2 SVGIG (reference sequence). The DNA for the CDR3 is TGTGCCTGGGGACGGGATCAGCCCCAGCATTTT. The encoded protein is CAWGRDQPQHF.

This chain connects TRBV2 to TRBJ2-1; perhaps TRBD1 as D (5 bases). The CDR3 totals 16 residues. In germline, CDR1 is SNHLY, CDR2 FYNNEI. V was trimmed by 2 bases and J by 4 bases, leaving 15 bases between them. CDR3 DNA sequence: TGTGCCAGCAGTGAAAATGGGCACAGGACATACAATGAGCAGTTCTTC. It encodes CASSENGHRTYNEQFF.

This chain joins TRBV29-1 and TRBJ2-7, with 11 bases fitting TRBD1. The V and J ends lost 7 bases and 6 bases, in that order; junction bases with no gene match: 8. CDR1 is SQVTM and CDR2 is ANQGSEA in the germline V gene. This CDR3 is built from 13 residues. The CDR3 DNA reads as TGCAGCGCTAGGACAGGGGGCTTGAGCGAGCAGTACTTC. Protein: CSARTGGLSEQYF.

The J gene is TRBJ1-5, the V gene TRBV19; 8 bases match TRBD1. Per germline, CDR1 LNHDA and CDR2 SQIVND (reference sequence). V gave up 8 bases and J gave up 2 bases; unmatched junction bases: 11. There are 16 residues in the CDR3. The CDR3 DNA is TGTGCCAGTCGTCAGGACAGGGTGGGAGGCAATCAGCCCCAGCATTTT. Its protein product is CASRQDRVGGNQPQHF.

This clone showed up just once. The chain couples TRBV28 to TRBJ2-2; D is perhaps TRBD1 (5 bases). Per the germline V gene, CDR1 is MDHEN and CDR2 is SYDVKM. Trimming removed 8 bases from V and 6 bases from J, with 7 bases in between. This CDR3 is built from 11 residues. This chain's CDR3 is CASQGPGELFF. Here the CDR3 DNA reads TGTGCCAGCCAGGGCCCCGGGGAGCTGTTTTTT.

The gene calls are TRBV6-5 and TRBJ1-3; a weak D match, TRBD1 (5 bases). The CDR3 spans 15 residues. Germline V lookup: CDR1 MNHEY, CDR2 SVGAGI. V lost 5 bases to trimming and J lost 4 bases, with 15 bases between them. CDR3 sequence (DNA): TGTGCCAGCAGTCCCGGGACTCAGCTGGGAAACACCATATATTTT. Its protein is CASSPGTQLGNTIYF.

This clone was detected once. This chain connects TRBV30 to TRBJ1-3; D not certain. The CDR3 covers 12 residues. Trimming cost V 4 bases and J 4 bases, with 8 bases left between them. CDR1 and CDR2 (germline): GTSNPN, SVGIG (reference sequence). The CDR3 region is CAWTVGGNTIYF. The CDR3 nucleotides read TGTGCCTGGACCGTCGGGGGAAACACCATATATTTT.